This is a list of T cell receptor beta chains from one sample in a study of T cells in Graves' hyperthyroidism and ophthalmopathy. TCRdb used MiXCR to reprocess the multiplex PCR reads, holding one entry per CDR3 protein. The sample records more than 250,000 distinct CDR3 sequences, approximately 16% being singletons. Sequencing was performed on blood. The source of these receptors is a woman aged 45-60 years with Graves' hyperthyroidism that later progressed to Graves' ophthalmopathy. The conserved cysteine and the conserved F or W are not part of the CDR3 here. Fields, in order: J gene, CDR3 length, D gene, V gene, CDR3 protein. A D gene is named only where the DNA matches it firmly.

>TRBJ2-7|12|-|TRBV15
ATSRDLTFIGQY
>TRBJ1-2|14|-|TRBV30
AWSPTEGWVGYGYT
>TRBJ1-5|12|-|TRBV28
ASSQHDSNQPQH
>TRBJ2-7|14|TRBD2|TRBV5-1
ASSLPAGAYSYEQY
>TRBJ1-2|11|-|TRBV5-1
ASSVRLGYGYT
>TRBJ1-6|12|-|TRBV12-3/TRBV12-4
ASSHRVKNSPLH
>TRBJ2-7|12|TRBD2|TRBV6-6
ASSYGRERGEQY
>TRBJ2-5|12|-|TRBV29-1
SAPLAGPQETQY
>TRBJ2-1|12|TRBD2|TRBV20-1
SAVPGLAGEEQF
>TRBJ2-7|12|-|TRBV20-1
SASKRSGTQEQY
>TRBJ2-1|11|-|TRBV11-1
ASSTGNFNEQF
>TRBJ1-1|13|TRBD1|TRBV7-8
ASSLVDRGQPEAF
>TRBJ1-1|9|TRBD1|TRBV5-4
ASSYGQDAF
>TRBJ2-1|13|TRBD2|TRBV7-3
ASSSTPGLAGEQF
>TRBJ2-1|11|TRBD1|TRBV10-3
ASGDRGLNEQF
>TRBJ2-6|15|-|TRBV7-3
ASSLGGGASGANVLT
>TRBJ2-2|16|TRBD2|TRBV7-9
ASSLDPLAATNTGELF
>TRBJ1-1|12|-|TRBV9
ASRVEEGNTEAF
>TRBJ2-5|10|-|TRBV14
ASSAARETQY
>TRBJ1-2|15|TRBD1|TRBV5-5
ASSLGTGALWGYGYT
>TRBJ2-1|13|-|TRBV20-1
SARKFVLEGDPAF
>TRBJ2-5|11|-|TRBV9
ASSVWGQETQY
>TRBJ2-1|12|-|TRBV6-1
ASSEISGYNEQF
>TRBJ2-4|11|-|TRBV24-1
ATSSLAKNIQY
>TRBJ2-2|12|-|TRBV2
ASSDRGGTGELF
>TRBJ2-7|13|-|TRBV4-2
ASSQDGNRAYEQY
>TRBJ2-1|12|-|TRBV18
ASSLPGATNEQF
>TRBJ1-4|11|-|TRBV29-1
SVEDRSNEKLF
>TRBJ1-2|13|TRBD1|TRBV2
ASSEGTQGVYGYT
>TRBJ1-1|13|-|TRBV7-2
ASSLIAGLGTEAF
>TRBJ1-4|13|-|TRBV18
ASSRAGANNEKLF
>TRBJ1-1|12|-|TRBV6-1
ASNREIENTEAF
>TRBJ2-3|12|-|TRBV4-1
ASSQGGTTDTQY
>TRBJ2-1|9|-|TRBV20-1
SVGAYNEQF
>TRBJ2-1|14|TRBD2|TRBV4-1
ASSLFSGRAFNEQF
>TRBJ2-3|12|-|TRBV7-2
ASSLVGEGGTQY
>TRBJ2-2|11|TRBD2|TRBV20-1
SAGRPSGGGLF
>TRBJ2-7|13|TRBD1|TRBV18
ASSPPNRGLGEQY
>TRBJ2-7|12|TRBD2|TRBV20-1
SAGTGTSGYEQY
>TRBJ2-5|12|-|TRBV9
ASSVASGRGTQY
>TRBJ2-2|13|TRBD2|TRBV11-2
ASSRGLAGPGELF
>TRBJ1-1|11|-|TRBV18
ASSPIGTPEAF
>TRBJ2-1|12|TRBD1|TRBV2
ASITGTAYNEQF
>TRBJ2-1|10|TRBD1|TRBV6-1
ASLAGGDEQF
>TRBJ1-1|12|-|TRBV20-1
SASLSGPYTEAF
>TRBJ1-1|12|-|TRBV27
ASSLVGSYTEAF
>TRBJ1-1|16|-|TRBV30
AWSVRGGNQGRGTEAF
>TRBJ1-2|9|-|TRBV24-1
ATSDPAGYT
>TRBJ2-7|14|-|TRBV9
ASSGGDSHPPLGQY
>TRBJ1-2|11|TRBD1|TRBV27
ASSAGGLAGYT
>TRBJ1-4|13|-|TRBV2
ASSVSPGTLEKLF
>TRBJ2-7|13|-|TRBV5-1
ASSLVQGSPYEQY
>TRBJ2-1|12|TRBD1|TRBV20-1
SAFRDRGYNEQF
>TRBJ2-5|13|TRBD2|TRBV13
ASSLFRLAEETQY
>TRBJ1-5|15|-|TRBV6-4
ASSDSWRRISNQPQH